Included here is one T cell receptor (beta chain) sequence, with context. Each CDR3 protein is one row after TCRdb ran MiXCR on the PCR reads. The data hold some 590,000 distinct CDR3 sequences, with about 25% observed a single time. This entry comes from a study of molecular identifiers for immune sequencing clone quantification. CDR3 size: 17 residues. Germline assignment: CDR1 MNHNS and CDR2 SASEGT. V was clipped by 2 bases and J by 2 bases, with 16 bases between them. Specimen: naive CD8+ T cells from blood, with Jurkat cell RNA spiked in. Noted subset: FACS-sorted CD8+CD4-CCR7+CD45RA+ naive T cells. The sequence derives from a human donor in good health. Some libraries in this study had Jurkat cell RNA spiked in. This chain uses TRBV6-1 with TRBJ1-5; D uncertain. CDR3 amino acids: CASSERVWVEGNQPQHF. CDR3 DNA: TGTGCCAGCAGTGAACGGGTTTGGGTGGAGGGCAATCAGCCCCAGCATTTT.